This is a list of T cell receptor beta chains from one sample in a study of T cells in Graves' hyperthyroidism and ophthalmopathy. TCRdb passed the multiplex PCR reads through MiXCR, listing each CDR3 protein once. There are roughly 800,000 distinct CDR3 sequences in the sample; 38% occur only once, and around 9.3% lies in the top ten. Sequencing was carried out using blood. The receptors stem from a young man with Graves' hyperthyroidism. The CDR3 runs from the conserved cysteine through the conserved F or W. The order of the fields is V gene, clone size, CDR3 protein. Only part of the rows carry a size: once, few, many, or a class if the clone is expanded.

>TRBV29-1|-
CSLVQGARGYTF
>TRBV10-3|few
CAISPGQGEYEQYF
>TRBV10-3|once
CAISEWGGSNQPQHF
>TRBV6-5|-
CASSPQGFGVETQYF
>TRBV19|few
CASSAGSGSTEAFF
>TRBV15|-
CATSRHGQENQPQHF
>TRBV5-1|few
CASSLVGQMNTEAFF
>TRBV10-3|-
CASSDRDTNLWDSPLHF
>TRBV2|many
CASSEMEKLFF
>TRBV5-1|few
CASSRGEGTGDEKLFF
>TRBV7-2|many
CASSSMTGLYGYTF
>TRBV2|-
CASSAGPVQAYEQYF
>TRBV9|-
CASAPLELETPLHF
>TRBV29-1|many
CSVNHRAETQYF
>TRBV12-3/TRBV12-4|-
CASSLFLENTEAFF
>TRBV6-5|-
CASSRGEDRYQPQHF
>TRBV7-9|-
CASSQPGGLYEQYF
>TRBV9|-
CANSSPYQETQYF
>TRBV2|-
CASGGLADNTGEDGNTIYF
>TRBV7-9|-
CASSGGLANSPLHF
>TRBV6-1|-
CASSSLTDSGNTIYF
>TRBV13|-
CASSHRAGGYTGELFF
>TRBV20-1|many
CSAVRSTEAFF
>TRBV20-1|once
CSARVQQSSGTTIYF
>TRBV10-3|-
CAISYAGFNEKLFF
>TRBV2|-
CASRSPGGPGELFF
>TRBV29-1|-
CSVEVGRAGEQFF
>TRBV7-2|-
CASSLEGQQRFEEAFF
>TRBV19|many
CASSSFSGAEAFF
>TRBV7-9|-
CASLDTGLAGYYEQYF
>TRBV11-3|-
CASSFPGTGGSYEQYF
>TRBV6-1|-
CASSYLWTYEQYF
>TRBV7-9|-
CASSSQGAVGNTIYF
>TRBV11-2|few
CASSLHTGRETQYF
>TRBV7-9|-
CASGQDDYGYTF
>TRBV15|many
CATSRTGDYGYTF
>TRBV29-1|many
CSVGTSTGGAYEQYF
>TRBV5-1|-
CASSLRVDNSPLHF
>TRBV2|many
CATKEEGLGNTEAFF
>TRBV5-1|many
CASSFRSIETQYF
>TRBV15|-
CATSRDLSEQFF